The 31 T cell receptor beta chains in this list originate from one sample, sequenced in a study of T cell changes during pregnancy in multiple sclerosis. The assay was immunoSEQ multiplex PCR, and TCRdb's table has in-frame clones only and misses some. The sample has around 99,000 clones; around 92% are singletons. Sample: peripheral blood, taken in the first trimester of pregnancy. These receptor sequences come from a female donor with multiple sclerosis, enrolled in a pregnancy study.

The chain uses TRBV15 and TRBJ1-5, with D tentatively TRBD1 (6 bases). The CDR3 consists of 19 residues. The V gene's germline CDR1 is LNHNV and CDR2 YYDKDF (reference sequence). Deletions cut 0 bases from V and 6 bases from J, with 24 bases between. The CDR3 is CATSREVVRGIRVGQPQHF. CDR3 in DNA: TGTGCCACCAGCAGAGAAGTCGTCAGGGGAATCAGAGTGGGTCAGCCCCAGCATTTT.

This clone appeared once. The chain links TRBV4-2 to TRBJ2-1; D not resolved. V lost 3 bases, J lost 12 bases, and 12 bases lay in between. Germline V lookup: CDR1 LGHNA, CDR2 YNFKEQ. This CDR3 has 12 residues. CDR3 DNA: TGTGCCAGCAGCCACGACTCATACGGGCAGTTCTTC. Protein product: CASSHDSYGQFF.

The V and J genes are TRBV18 and TRBJ2-7, with 8 bases identical to TRBD1. Per germline, CDR1 KGHSH and CDR2 LQKENI. With 0 bases clipped from V and 3 bases from J, the junction kept 1 base outside the gene matches. The CDR3 length is 14 residues. The chain's CDR3 is CASSPPGQDYEQYF. For the CDR3, the DNA is TGTGCCAGCTCACCACCGGGACAGGACTACGAGCAGTACTTC.

This clone was counted a single time. This sequence joins TRBV19 and TRBJ2-5; 12 bases are a match to TRBD1. The CDR3 has 19 amino acids. In germline, CDR1 is LNHDA, CDR2 SQIVND (reference sequence). V lost 5 bases and J lost 0; bases outside the gene matches: 13. In DNA form, the CDR3 reads TGTGCCAGTAGTGGGCCGGGACAGGGGGCCCTATCGTACCAAGAGACCCAGTACTTC. It codes for CASSGPGQGALSYQETQYF.

The chain links TRBV5-8 to TRBJ2-7, with TRBD1 matching 7 bases. Germline CDR1 reads SGHTS; CDR2 reads YDEGEE. The CDR3 sequence is 12 residues long. V trimming: 4 bases; J trimming: 5 bases; junction bases outside the gene matches: 3. CDR3 protein: CASSPTGDEQYF. The CDR3 region has the DNA TGTGCCAGCAGCCCCACAGGGGACGAGCAGTACTTC.

The J gene is TRBJ2-3, the V gene TRBV5-1, with 8 positions matching TRBD2. V dropped 1 base and J dropped 3; count of bases not matched to a gene: 7. CDR3 length: 16 amino acids. CDR1 is SGHRS and CDR2 is YFSETQ in the germline V gene. The CDR3, as DNA: TGCGCCAGCAGCTTGTTGGGACTAGGGGTAACAGATACGCAGTATTTT. Its protein is CASSLLGLGVTDTQYF.

The rearrangement uses TRBV7-2 and TRBJ1-1, with 9 nucleotides matching TRBD1. Germline V gives CDR1 SGHTA, CDR2 FQGNSA. The CDR3 is 15 amino acids. Trimming removed 0 bases from V and 5 bases from J; junction bases left unmatched: 4. The CDR3 reads CASSLATGGVTEAFF. For the CDR3, the DNA is TGTGCCAGCAGCTTAGCGACAGGGGGGGTTACTGAAGCTTTCTTT. The full variable domain, rest sourced from reference TRBV7-2 and TRBJ1-1, is GAGVSQSPSNKVTEKGKDVELRCDPISGHTALYWYRQSLGQGLEFLIYFQGNSAPDKSGLPSDRFSAERTGGSVSTLTIQRTQQEDSAVYLCASSLATGGVTEAFFGQGTRLTVV.

The chain has TRBV15 and TRBJ1-5; D gene unclear. V lost 1 base and J 4 bases, leaving 11 bases between the germline ends. From germline, CDR1 is LNHNV and CDR2 YYDKDF (reference sequence). There are 15 residues in the CDR3. The CDR3 DNA is TGTGCCACCAGCAGAGGCGATGCGGCGAATCAGCCCCAGCATTTT. This translates into CATSRGDAANQPQHF.

V is TRBV2 and J is TRBJ1-1; 7 positions agree with TRBD1. The CDR3 has 15 amino acids. V trimming: 9 bases; J trimming: 4 bases; junction bases outside the gene matches: 14. Germline V gene sequence: CDR1 SNHLY, CDR2 FYNNEI. This CDR3 is CASLKGGAAGTEAFF. The CDR3 DNA reads as TGTGCCAGTCTAAAAGGGGGCGCGGCTGGCACTGAAGCTTTCTTT.

The chain uses TRBV19 and TRBJ1-5, with TRBD1 matching over 7 bases. This CDR3 comprises 15 residues. V dropped 7 bases and J dropped 1; count of bases not matched to a gene: 7. The V gene's germline CDR1 is LNHDA and CDR2 SQIVND (reference sequence). For the CDR3, the DNA is TGTGCCAGTAACCCCCTCAGGGGGAGCAATCAGCCCCAGCATTTT. Encoded protein: CASNPLRGSNQPQHF.

As regards this clone: Mismatch with germline at one junction end may stem from a read error. The rearrangement links TRBV28 to TRBJ2-7; 10 nucleotides match TRBD1. In germline, CDR1 is MDHEN, CDR2 SYDVKM. This CDR3 has 13 residues. The CDR3 DNA follows: TGTGCCAGCAGATCTCGCCTCCGGGACAGGGGATTCTTC. Residues: CASRSRLRDRGFF. Drawing the rest from reference TRBV28 and TRBJ2-7, the complete variable domain is DVKVTQSSRYLVKRTGEKVFLECVQDMDHENMFWYRQDPGLGLRLIYFSYDVKMKEKGDIPEGYSVSREKKERFSLILESASTNQTSMYLCASRSRLRDRGFFGPGTRLTVT.

J is TRBJ2-7 and V is TRBV29-1, with TRBD1 as a possible D gene (6 bases). CDR3 length: 12 residues. CDR1 and CDR2 from the germline V gene are SQVTM and ANQGSEA. With 2 bases removed from V and 7 bases from J, the gap between germline ends came to 12 bases. As DNA, the CDR3 is TGCAGCGTTGAAAAGGGGGTGGATGAGCAGTACTTC. Translated, it gives CSVEKGVDEQYF.

The V gene is TRBV5-6, the J gene TRBJ1-3; D not resolved. CDR1 is SGHDT and CDR2 is YYEEEE in the germline V gene. CDR3 length: 16 amino acids. Between the trimmed V and J ends, which lost 0 bases and 0 bases, there was a span of 10 bases. The CDR3: CASSLAPRLSGNTIYF. The DNA for the CDR3 is TGTGCCAGCAGCTTGGCCCCCAGGCTCTCTGGAAACACCATATATTTT.

The chain employs TRBV9 and TRBJ1-5; D unclear. Germline-derived CDR1 and CDR2 are SGDLS and YYNGEE. V gave up 4 bases and J gave up 4 bases, with 9 bases separating them. CDR3 length equals 13 residues. Here the CDR3 reads CASSLRGNQPQHF. The CDR3 DNA reads as TGTGCCAGCAGCCTCCGCGGGAATCAGCCCCAGCATTTT.

The rearrangement joins TRBV7-2 to TRBJ2-1, with 9 bases identical to TRBD2. Germline V CDR1 and CDR2: SGHTA, FQGNSA. This CDR3 contains 16 residues. Germline trimming cut 4 bases from V and 7 bases from J; bases unmatched to any gene: 11. The CDR3: CASSSQAGGRWNEQFF. CDR3 bases: TGTGCCAGCAGCTCCCAAGCGGGAGGTCGGTGGAATGAGCAGTTCTTC.

The chain has TRBV6-5 and TRBJ1-3; D may be TRBD1 (5 bases). V shed 0 bases and J shed 10 bases, with 13 bases lying between them. The CDR3 has 14 amino acids. Germline CDR1 reads MNHEY; CDR2 reads SVGAGI. As DNA, the CDR3 is TGTGCCAGCAGTTACTCAGACGGGGCGGGGACCATATATTTT. Its translation is CASSYSDGAGTIYF.

The chain combines TRBV28 with TRBJ1-1; possible D gene TRBD1, 6 bases. The CDR3 covers 14 residues. Germline V gives CDR1 MDHEN, CDR2 SYDVKM. With 5 bases removed from V and 6 bases from J, the gap between germline ends came to 16 bases. The CDR3 sequence: CASSPRTEVSEAFF. The DNA of the CDR3 is TGTGCCAGCAGTCCCCGGACAGAGGTGTCTGAAGCTTTCTTT.

The V gene is TRBV29-1, the J gene TRBJ2-5; D may be TRBD1 (5 bases). CDR1 is SQVTM, CDR2 ANQGSEA, per germline. V dropped 3 bases and J dropped 9 bases, with 8 bases sitting between them. The CDR3 is made up of 10 amino acids. The CDR3 spells CSVEGPPQYF. For the CDR3, the DNA is TGCAGCGTTGAGGGGCCGCCCCAGTACTTC.

The chain employs TRBV9 and TRBJ2-5, with a tentative D call TRBD2 (7 bases). The germline V gene encodes CDR1 SGDLS and CDR2 YYNGEE. V dropped 0 bases and J dropped 5 bases, with 14 bases sitting between them. The CDR3 contains 15 residues. The CDR3, as DNA: TGTGCCAGCAGCGTAGCGGGGGGCAGATCGGAGACCCAGTACTTC. This translates into CASSVAGGRSETQYF.

The count of this clone is one. The gene calls are TRBV5-6 and TRBJ1-1; D is perhaps TRBD1 (5 bases). The germline gives CDR1 SGHDT, CDR2 YYEEEE. V lost 0 bases to trimming and J lost 2 bases, with 8 bases between them. This CDR3 region has 14 residues. The CDR3 region has the DNA TGTGCCAGCAGCTTGGGACAGATAAACACTGAAGCTTTCTTT. Protein: CASSLGQINTEAFF.

The V call is TRBV9, the J call TRBJ2-7, with no clear D. Germline V gives CDR1 SGDLS, CDR2 YYNGEE. The CDR3 sequence is 14 residues long. Trimming took 0 bases from V and 6 from J, leaving 13 bases between them. CDR3 sequence: CASSVALGSGEQYF. In DNA form, the CDR3 reads TGTGCCAGCAGCGTAGCCCTAGGATCTGGCGAGCAGTACTTC.

The chain combines TRBV7-9 with TRBJ2-7; no clear D gene. The germline gives CDR1 SEHNR, CDR2 FQNEAQ (reference sequence). This CDR3 region has 13 residues. Trimming shortened V by 1 base and J by 4 bases, and 8 bases separated the two germline ends. The CDR3 loop is CASSLESSYEQYF. CDR3 DNA sequence: TGTGCCAGCAGCTTAGAATCTAGTTACGAGCAGTACTTC.

The V and J genes are TRBV29-1 and TRBJ1-1; 8 nucleotides match TRBD1. Per germline, CDR1 SQVTM and CDR2 ANQGSEA. The V segment lost 7 bases and the J segment 0 bases; nucleotides outside the gene matches: 7. The CDR3 consists of 14 residues. DNA for the CDR3: TGCAGCGGACGCCAGGGGGCCTTGAACACTGAAGCTTTCTTT. Translated: CSGRQGALNTEAFF.

The rearrangement links TRBV5-1 to TRBJ2-7; TRBD2 agrees at 13 bases. The CDR3 sequence is 14 residues long. Germline values: CDR1 SGHRS, CDR2 YFSETQ. The trim removed 7 bases at V and 2 bases at J, leaving 3 bases unmatched. CDR3 DNA sequence: TGCGCCAGCCGACTAGCGGGAGGTACCTACGAGCAGTACTTC. Protein product: CASRLAGGTYEQYF.

The V gene is TRBV7-6, the J gene TRBJ2-5; weak D call: TRBD2 (5 bases). V was shortened by 8 bases and J by 3 bases, with 19 bases between the two germline ends. Germline V gene data show CDR1 as SGHVS and CDR2 as FNYEAQ. CDR3 length: 15 residues. The CDR3 nucleotides read TGTGCCAGCGCTAAAAACGGGGTGTCGGAAGAGACCCAGTACTTC. As protein: CASAKNGVSEETQYF. The entire variable domain, with the rest obtained from reference TRBV7-6 and TRBJ2-5, is as follows: GAGVSQSPRYKVTKRGQDVALRCDPISGHVSLYWYRQALGQGPEFLTYFNYEAQQDKSGLPNDRFSAERPEGSISTLTIQRTEQRDSAMYRCASAKNGVSEETQYFGPGTRLLVL.

The rearrangement links TRBV9 to TRBJ2-5; 14 nucleotides agree with TRBD2. Germline V gene data show CDR1 as SGDLS and CDR2 as YYNGEE. V lost 2 bases, J lost 5 bases, and 2 bases stayed unmatched. The CDR3 runs to 15 residues. CDR3 nucleotide sequence: TGTGCCAGCAGCGTGACTAGCGGGAGGGGGGAGACCCAGTACTTC. Translating gives CASSVTSGRGETQYF.

CDR3 bases: TGTGCCAGCAGCTTATTGGGTGGACAGGCGATGAACACTGAAGCTTTCTTT. This sequence encodes CASSLLGGQAMNTEAFF. The gene calls are TRBV11-1 and TRBJ1-1; 7 bases line up with TRBD1. CDR3 size: 17 residues. Germline lookup yields CDR1 SGHAT and CDR2 FQDESV (reference sequence). Germline trimming cut 2 bases from V and 0 bases from J; bases unmatched to any gene: 9.

The chain employs TRBV7-2 and TRBJ1-3; no clear D. The CDR3 is 14 residues long. Germline CDR1 reads SGHTA; CDR2 reads FQGNSA. V was pared by 0 bases and J by 4 bases, with 7 bases between. The CDR3, as DNA: TGTGCCAGCAGCTTAGCTTTTCAAGGAAACACCATATATTTT. Residues: CASSLAFQGNTIYF.

This clone has a single count. The genes are TRBV6-4 and TRBJ1-1, with D possibly matching TRBD1 (6 bases). The CDR3 extends over 13 amino acids. V was shortened by 4 bases and J by 1 base, with 7 bases between the two germline ends. Germline loops: CDR1 MRHNA, CDR2 SNTAGT. The CDR3 spells CASSATGNTEAFF. The DNA for the CDR3 is TGTGCCAGCAGTGCGACAGGGAACACTGAAGCTTTCTTT.

This sequence joins TRBV4-2 and TRBJ1-5, with D maybe TRBD1 (6 bases). There are 16 residues in the CDR3. The germline gives CDR1 LGHNA, CDR2 YNFKEQ. The V end lost 2 bases, the J end lost 10 bases, and 21 bases lay between the germline ends. As DNA, the CDR3 is TGTGCCAGCAGCCAAAGGGGTAAGACAGGAGGAGATCCCCAGCATTTT. It specifies CASSQRGKTGGDPQHF.

The chain combines TRBV28 with TRBJ2-1, with 7 bases fitting TRBD2. Germline values: CDR1 MDHEN, CDR2 SYDVKM. The CDR3 has 15 residues. J gave up 5 bases and V 4 bases, and 8 bases lay outside the gene matches. CDR3 residues: CASSSAGDGDNEQFF. CDR3 coding DNA: TGTGCCAGCAGTTCTGCGGGGGACGGTGACAATGAGCAGTTCTTC.